One sample yielded the 3 T cell receptor beta chains listed below, sequenced in a study of T-cell reconstitution after alpha-beta-depleted transplantation in children. Unique molecular identifiers tagged the TCRbeta library. TCRdb re-called the PCR reads with MiXCR, one entry per CDR3 protein. The profile shows fewer than 550,000 distinct CDR3 sequences, approximately 10% of them singletons. This specimen consisted of PBMCs, obtained before TCRalphabeta/CD19-depleted stem cell transplant. The source is a child aged 2-15 years with inherited bone marrow failure, due to receive a stem cell transplant.

This clonotype was counted ten times or more. This chain links TRBV5-1 with TRBJ2-7; TRBD1 might be the D (6 bases). Trimming cost V 0 bases and J 2 bases, with 15 bases left between them. Per the germline V gene, CDR1 is SGHRS and CDR2 is YFSETQ. The CDR3 totals 16 residues. The CDR3 loop is CASSLGFRRDTYEQYF. DNA of the CDR3: TGCGCCAGCAGCTTGGGGTTCCGACGGGACACCTACGAGCAGTACTTC.

Ten or more counts support this clonotype. The chain employs TRBV27 and TRBJ2-5; 15 nucleotides line up with TRBD2. The germline V gene encodes CDR1 MNHEY and CDR2 SMNVEV (reference sequence). The CDR3 runs 15 residues. After removal of 8 bases from V and 5 bases from J, the junction contained 6 bases not matched to a gene. CDR3 DNA sequence: TGTGCCAGCCGGACTAGCGGGAGGGCCTGGGAGACCCAGTACTTC. It specifies CASRTSGRAWETQYF.

Turning to this clonotype: This sequence may be a read error, since a much larger clone differs from it by one base. The V gene is TRBV7-2, the J gene TRBJ2-7; D is possibly TRBD2 (6 bases). From germline, CDR1 is SGHTA and CDR2 FQGNSA. V was shortened by 2 bases and J by 2 bases, with 13 bases between the two germline ends. The CDR3 runs 15 residues. Here the CDR3 DNA reads TGTGCCAGCAGCTTACTGTCGGGAGTGCCCTACGAGCAGTACTTC. Translating gives CASSLLSGVPYEQYF.